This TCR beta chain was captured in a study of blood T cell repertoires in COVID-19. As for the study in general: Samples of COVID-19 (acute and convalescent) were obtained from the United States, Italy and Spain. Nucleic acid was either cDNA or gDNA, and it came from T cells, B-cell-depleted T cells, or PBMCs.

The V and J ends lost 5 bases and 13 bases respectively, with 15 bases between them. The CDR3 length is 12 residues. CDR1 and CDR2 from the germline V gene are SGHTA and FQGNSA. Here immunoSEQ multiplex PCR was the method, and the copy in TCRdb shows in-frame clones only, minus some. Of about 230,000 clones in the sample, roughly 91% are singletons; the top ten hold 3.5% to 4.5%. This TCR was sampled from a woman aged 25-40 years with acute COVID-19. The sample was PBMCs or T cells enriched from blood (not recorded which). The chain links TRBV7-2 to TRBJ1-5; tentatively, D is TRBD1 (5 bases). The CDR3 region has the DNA TGTGCCAGCAGCATCCCGGGACTTTCTCAGCATTTT. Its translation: CASSIPGLSQHF. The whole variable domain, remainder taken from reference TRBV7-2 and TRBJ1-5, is GAGVSQSPSNKVTEKGKDVELRCDPISGHTALYWYRQSLGQGLEFLIYFQGNSAPDKSGLPSDRFSAERTGGSVSTLTIQRTQQEDSAVYLCASSIPGLSQHFGDGTRLSIL.